The T cell receptor beta chain under discussion was sequenced for a study of CD8 T cells in ankylosing spondylitis. Libraries of TCR beta came from quantitative 5'-RACE with molecular barcodes. MiXCR, applied by TCRdb to the 5' RACE reads, yields one record per CDR3 protein. The sample yields 150,000 to 250,000 distinct CDR3 sequences, over 10% seen once. This CDR3 has 14 residues. Trimming pared 7 bases from V and 7 bases from J, leaving 22 bases between. Germline lookup yields CDR1 SQVTM and CDR2 ANQGSEA. The source of this sequence is a male donor with ankylosing spondylitis or in good health (not recorded which). Sequenced material: blood, either unsorted or a sorted T cell fraction (not recorded which). The chain carries TRBV29-1 and TRBJ1-1; D possibly corresponds to TRBD1 (6 bases). CDR3 nucleotide sequence: TGCAGCGCTCCTCGGGGGGGCAGGGGAGGTGAAGCTTTCTTT. Translation gives CSAPRGGRGGEAFF.